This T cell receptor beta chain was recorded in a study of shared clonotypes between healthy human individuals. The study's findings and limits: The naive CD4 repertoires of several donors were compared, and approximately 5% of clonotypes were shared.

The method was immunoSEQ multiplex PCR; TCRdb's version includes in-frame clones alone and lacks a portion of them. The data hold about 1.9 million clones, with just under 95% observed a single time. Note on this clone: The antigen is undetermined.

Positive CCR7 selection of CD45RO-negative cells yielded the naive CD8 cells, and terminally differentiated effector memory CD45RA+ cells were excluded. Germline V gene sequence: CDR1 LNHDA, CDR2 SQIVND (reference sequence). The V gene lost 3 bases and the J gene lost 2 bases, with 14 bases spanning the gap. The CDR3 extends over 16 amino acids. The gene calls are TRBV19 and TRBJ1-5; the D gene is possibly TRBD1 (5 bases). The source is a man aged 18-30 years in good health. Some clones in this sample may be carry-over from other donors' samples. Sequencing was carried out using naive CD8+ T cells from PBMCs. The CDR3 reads CASSIRDEWRNQPQHF. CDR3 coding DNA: TGTGCCAGTAGTATTAGGGACGAATGGCGCAATCAGCCCCAGCATTTT.